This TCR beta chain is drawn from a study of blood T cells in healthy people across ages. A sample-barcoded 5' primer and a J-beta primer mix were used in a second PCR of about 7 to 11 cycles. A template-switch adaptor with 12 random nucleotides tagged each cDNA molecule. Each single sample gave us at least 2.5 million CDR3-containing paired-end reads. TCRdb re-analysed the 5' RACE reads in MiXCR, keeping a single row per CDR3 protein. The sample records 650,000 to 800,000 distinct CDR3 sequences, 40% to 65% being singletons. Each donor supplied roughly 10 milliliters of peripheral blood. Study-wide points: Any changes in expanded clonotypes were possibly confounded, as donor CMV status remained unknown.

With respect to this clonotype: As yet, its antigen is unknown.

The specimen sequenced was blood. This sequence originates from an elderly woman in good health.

Here the CDR3 reads CASSQTTGLTGELFF. In DNA form, the CDR3 reads TGCGCCAGCAGCCAAACGACAGGGCTCACCGGGGAGCTGTTTTTT. The chain employs TRBV5-1 and TRBJ2-2, with 7 nucleotides matching TRBD1. V dropped 4 bases and J dropped 4; count of bases not matched to a gene: 7. Per germline, CDR1 SGHRS and CDR2 YFSETQ. CDR3 length equals 15 residues. The whole variable domain, filled in from reference TRBV5-1 and TRBJ2-2, reads KAGVTQTPRYLIKTRGQQVTLSCSPISGHRSVSWYQQTPGQGLQFLFEYFSETQRNKGNFPGRFSGRQFSNSRSEMNVSTLELGDSALYLCASSQTTGLTGELFFGEGSRLTVL.